This TCR beta chain is drawn from a study of early T cells in non-severe SARS-CoV-2 infection (dated by TCRdb to about 2021). About the study as a whole: Because TCR sequencing was done on bulk RNA from unsorted whole blood, the alpha and beta chains could not be paired.

To prepare the library, 5' RACE was applied. Data came from a NextSeq 500. In the TCR library protocol, unique molecular identifiers were attached to individual cDNA molecules to correct for PCR bias and sequencing error. Sequencing covered both TCR alpha and beta chains, and within each sample the abundances of alpha and beta sequences were tightly co-correlated. As for how the authors treated the data: Decombinator V4 was used to annotate TCR sequences for V gene, J gene and CDR3. TCRs were defined as expanded if a significant change between any two time points was detected under a Poisson model with p below 0.0001. Abundances of TCRs were expressed as counts per million after normalisation to the total number of TCRs sequenced in each sample. TRAV1-2 paired with TRAJ12, TRAJ20 or TRAJ33 defined MAIT TCRs, while TRAV10 paired with TRAJ18 defined iNKT TCRs. VDJdb, accessed 1 November 2021, was searched for CMV, EBV and SARS-CoV-2 annotated TCRs, excluding TCRs annotated for multiple antigens. TCRdb handled the public reads itself, with Q25 trimming in fastp and clone calling in MiXCR, and kept productive beta chains. Every distinct CDR3 protein forms one entry, paired with its most common genes and DNA. In this record, the V and J calls reflect TCRdb's handling and not the investigators' own analysis. The sample records fewer than 60,000 distinct CDR3 sequences, approximately 9.9% of which are singletons. Of the sample, less than 15% falls within the top ten clones.

This clonotype was recorded a few times. Its antigen is unknown. Base qualities are not recorded, but no much larger clone differs from it by a single base. A case-control design nested within a healthcare worker cohort in London, UK, was used, with weekly nasopharyngeal swab PCR tests and blood sampling performed. Healthcare workers were recruited during the week of the UK lockdown, between 23 and 31 March 2020, and followed weekly for up to roughly 15 weeks. V loses 6 bases of germline sequence and J loses 6 bases, and the interval between the two ends is 12 bases. For CDR1 and CDR2, the germline V gene lists MNHEY and SVGEGT. Spanning cysteine to phenylalanine, the CDR3 consists of 12 amino acids. Of all the DNA, just the CDR3 is kept, 36 bases in frame from base 1. The full study reports these points: VDJdb matching was skewed toward anti-spike CD8 responses and likely underestimated virus-specific expansions by missing private and CD4 specificities.

This clonotype originated in an adult who was a healthcare worker with PCR-confirmed SARS-CoV-2 infection or an uninfected control (not recorded which). Sample: whole blood. The V gene is TRBV6-2 or TRBV6-3 and the J gene is TRBJ2-7; the D gene cannot be named for sure. The CDR3: CASSLLLSEQYF. In nucleotides, the sequence is TGTGCCAGCAGCCTCCTTTTAAGCGAGCAGTACTTC.